A selection of T cell receptor beta chains follows, all from one sample in a study of T cells in Graves' hyperthyroidism and ophthalmopathy. One entry per CDR3 protein results from TCRdb running MiXCR on the multiplex PCR reads. The table has about 500,000 distinct CDR3 sequences, 15% to 20% seen once. Specimen: blood. Receptors originate from a woman in her thirties with Graves' ophthalmopathy. Both conserved end residues are part of each CDR3. A D gene is named only where the DNA matches it firmly. Rows give clone size only sometimes, using once, few, many, or a class for an expanded clone.

abundance: .
j_gene: TRBJ1-2
d_gene: .
v_gene: TRBV6-1
CDR3aa: CASRAEGYTF
CDR3nt: TGTGCCAGCAGGGCGGAGGGCTACACCTTC

abundance: many
j_gene: TRBJ2-7
d_gene: TRBD2
v_gene: TRBV2
CDR3aa: CASRAGGAREQYF
CDR3nt: TGTGCCAGCAGGGCGGGAGGAGCGCGGGAGCAGTACTTC

abundance: .
j_gene: TRBJ2-6
d_gene: TRBD1
v_gene: TRBV12-3/TRBV12-4
CDR3aa: CASSPGQGTPFLAGANVLTF
CDR3nt: TGTGCCAGCAGCCCGGGACAGGGGACTCCATTTTTGGCTGGGGCCAACGTCCTGACTTTC

abundance: few
j_gene: TRBJ2-7
d_gene: TRBD2
v_gene: TRBV28
CDR3aa: CASSRSTSRYSYEQYF
CDR3nt: TGTGCCAGCAGCAGATCGACTAGCAGATACTCCTACGAGCAGTACTTC

abundance: few
j_gene: TRBJ2-5
d_gene: .
v_gene: TRBV9
CDR3aa: CASSTRGDNQETQYF
CDR3nt: TGTGCCAGCAGTACCCGGGGGGACAACCAAGAGACCCAGTACTTC

abundance: many
j_gene: TRBJ2-2
d_gene: .
v_gene: TRBV29-1
CDR3aa: CSVRMGNTGELFF
CDR3nt: TGCAGCGTCCGGATGGGGAACACCGGGGAGCTGTTTTTT

abundance: many
j_gene: TRBJ1-5
d_gene: TRBD1
v_gene: TRBV30
CDR3aa: CAWSRQGRRVNQPQHF
CDR3nt: TGTGCCTGGAGTCGACAGGGTAGAAGAGTCAATCAGCCCCAGCATTTT

abundance: many
j_gene: TRBJ2-7
d_gene: TRBD1
v_gene: TRBV5-5
CDR3aa: CASSFTDRAAYEQYF
CDR3nt: TGTGCCAGCAGCTTCACGGACAGGGCGGCCTACGAGCAGTACTTC

abundance: many
j_gene: TRBJ2-3
d_gene: TRBD2
v_gene: TRBV20-1
CDR3aa: CSANPLAGRGTDTQYF
CDR3nt: TGCAGTGCTAACCCCTTAGCGGGAAGGGGGACAGATACGCAGTATTTT

abundance: .
j_gene: TRBJ1-1
d_gene: .
v_gene: TRBV4-1
CDR3aa: CASSQPSQGETEAFF
CDR3nt: TGCGCCAGCAGCCAGCCGTCCCAGGGTGAGACTGAAGCTTTCTTT

abundance: .
j_gene: TRBJ1-5
d_gene: TRBD1
v_gene: TRBV6-5
CDR3aa: CASSHSGTGPYSNQPQHF
CDR3nt: TGTGCCAGCAGTCACTCCGGGACAGGGCCCTATAGCAATCAGCCCCAGCATTTT

abundance: many
j_gene: TRBJ2-1
d_gene: TRBD2
v_gene: TRBV5-1
CDR3aa: CASSLDGREAKQFF
CDR3nt: TGCGCCAGCAGCTTGGATGGGCGGGAGGCTAAGCAGTTCTTC

abundance: .
j_gene: TRBJ2-5
d_gene: TRBD1
v_gene: TRBV7-9
CDR3aa: CASSHSRGPQETQYF
CDR3nt: TGTGCCAGCAGCCATTCGAGGGGGCCCCAAGAGACCCAGTACTTC

abundance: few
j_gene: TRBJ2-1
d_gene: .
v_gene: TRBV11-3
CDR3aa: CASSLVGGSPYNEQFF
CDR3nt: TGTGCCAGCAGCTTAGTTGGGGGAAGCCCCTACAATGAGCAGTTCTTC

abundance: many
j_gene: TRBJ1-4
d_gene: TRBD1
v_gene: TRBV20-1
CDR3aa: CSARSQGASKLFF
CDR3nt: TGCAGTGCTAGGTCACAGGGGGCGTCAAAACTGTTTTTT

abundance: .
j_gene: TRBJ2-2
d_gene: TRBD2
v_gene: TRBV10-3
CDR3aa: CAISVRGDYTGELFF
CDR3nt: TGTGCCATCAGTGTTCGGGGGGACTACACCGGGGAGCTGTTTTTT

abundance: .
j_gene: TRBJ2-2
d_gene: TRBD2
v_gene: TRBV24-1
CDR3aa: CATSDTGGNTGELFF
CDR3nt: TGTGCCACCAGTGATACGGGGGGGAACACCGGGGAGCTGTTTTTT

abundance: .
j_gene: TRBJ2-2
d_gene: .
v_gene: TRBV4-3
CDR3aa: CASSQDHVNTGELFF
CDR3nt: TGCGCCAGCAGCCAAGATCACGTGAACACCGGGGAGCTGTTTTTT

abundance: few
j_gene: TRBJ2-5
d_gene: .
v_gene: TRBV7-9
CDR3aa: CASSFVTFQETQYF
CDR3nt: TGTGCCAGCAGCTTTGTCACCTTTCAAGAGACCCAGTACTTC

abundance: many
j_gene: TRBJ2-7
d_gene: .
v_gene: TRBV4-1
CDR3aa: CASSQKVEGSYEQYF
CDR3nt: TGCGCCAGCAGCCAAAAAGTGGAGGGTTCCTACGAGCAGTACTTC

abundance: many
j_gene: TRBJ2-3
d_gene: .
v_gene: TRBV7-3
CDR3aa: CASSFRGGTDTQYF
CDR3nt: TGTGCCAGCAGCTTCAGGGGGGGGACAGATACGCAGTATTTT

abundance: many
j_gene: TRBJ2-2
d_gene: .
v_gene: TRBV28
CDR3aa: CASRLSNWPYPNTGELFF
CDR3nt: TGTGCCAGCAGACTTAGTAATTGGCCGTACCCGAACACCGGGGAGCTGTTTTTT

abundance: many
j_gene: TRBJ1-6
d_gene: TRBD1
v_gene: TRBV10-3
CDR3aa: CAISEGRGTTDNSPLHF
CDR3nt: TGTGCCATCAGTGAGGGCAGGGGGACCACCGATAATTCACCCCTCCACTTT

abundance: few
j_gene: TRBJ2-7
d_gene: .
v_gene: TRBV6-1
CDR3aa: CASSPLAIHEQYF
CDR3nt: TGTGCCAGCAGTCCTCTAGCGATCCACGAGCAGTACTTC